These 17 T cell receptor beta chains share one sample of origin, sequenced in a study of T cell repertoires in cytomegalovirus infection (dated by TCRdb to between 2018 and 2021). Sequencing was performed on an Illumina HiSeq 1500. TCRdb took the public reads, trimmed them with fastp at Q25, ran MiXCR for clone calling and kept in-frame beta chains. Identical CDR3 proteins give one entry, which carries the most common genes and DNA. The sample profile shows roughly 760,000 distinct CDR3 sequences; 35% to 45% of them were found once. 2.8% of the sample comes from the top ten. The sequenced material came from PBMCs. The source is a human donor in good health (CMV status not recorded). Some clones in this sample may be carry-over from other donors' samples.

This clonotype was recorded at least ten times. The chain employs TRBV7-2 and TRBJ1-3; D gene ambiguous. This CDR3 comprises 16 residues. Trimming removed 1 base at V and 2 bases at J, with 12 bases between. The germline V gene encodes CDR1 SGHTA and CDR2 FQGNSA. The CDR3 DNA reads TGTGCCAGCAGCTTAGTCCCCAGAAAACCTGGAAACACCATATATTTT. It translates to CASSLVPRKPGNTIYF.

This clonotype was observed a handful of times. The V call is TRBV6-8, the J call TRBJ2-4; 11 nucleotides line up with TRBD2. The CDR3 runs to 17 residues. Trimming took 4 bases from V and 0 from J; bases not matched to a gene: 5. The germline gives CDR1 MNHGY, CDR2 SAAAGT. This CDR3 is CASSSRLAGLAKNIQYF. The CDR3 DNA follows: TGTGCCAGCAGTTCCAGACTAGCGGGGCTAGCCAAAAACATTCAGTACTTC.

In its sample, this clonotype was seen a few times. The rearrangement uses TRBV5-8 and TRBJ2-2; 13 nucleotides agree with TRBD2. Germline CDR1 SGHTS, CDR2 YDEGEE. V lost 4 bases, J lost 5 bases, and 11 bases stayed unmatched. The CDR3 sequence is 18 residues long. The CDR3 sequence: CASSLTGLAGPGTGELFF. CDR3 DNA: TGTGCCAGCAGCCTGACGGGACTAGCGGGGCCTGGTACCGGGGAGCTGTTTTTT.

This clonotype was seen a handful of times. The CDR3 reads CASGGNEQFF. The CDR3 coding sequence is TGTGCCAGCGGAGGGAATGAGCAGTTCTTC. The V gene is TRBV7-2, the J gene TRBJ2-1; possible D gene TRBD2, 6 bases. V lost 8 bases, J lost 7 bases, and 6 bases lay in between. Germline CDR1 and CDR2: SGHTA and FQGNSA. The CDR3 is 10 residues long.

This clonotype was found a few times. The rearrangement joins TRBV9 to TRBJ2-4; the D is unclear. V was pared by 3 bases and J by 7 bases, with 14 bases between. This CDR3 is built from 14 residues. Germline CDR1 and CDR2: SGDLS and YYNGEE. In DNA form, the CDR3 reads TGTGCCAGCAGCGCTATTGACCCCATGAACATTCAGTACTTC. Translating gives CASSAIDPMNIQYF.

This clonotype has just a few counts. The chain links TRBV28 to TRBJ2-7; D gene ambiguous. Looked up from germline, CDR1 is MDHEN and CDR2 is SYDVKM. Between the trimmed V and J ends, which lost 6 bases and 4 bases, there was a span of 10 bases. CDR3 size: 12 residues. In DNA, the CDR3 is TGTGCCAGCAGCCGTAAGGGTTACGAGCAGTACTTC. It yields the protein CASSRKGYEQYF.

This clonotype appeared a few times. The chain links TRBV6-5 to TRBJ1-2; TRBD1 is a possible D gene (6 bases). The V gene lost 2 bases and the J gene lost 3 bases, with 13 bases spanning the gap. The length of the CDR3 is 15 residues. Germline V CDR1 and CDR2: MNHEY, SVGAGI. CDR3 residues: CASSYRRTEDYGYTF. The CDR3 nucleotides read TGTGCCAGCAGTTACCGGAGGACAGAGGACTATGGCTACACCTTC.

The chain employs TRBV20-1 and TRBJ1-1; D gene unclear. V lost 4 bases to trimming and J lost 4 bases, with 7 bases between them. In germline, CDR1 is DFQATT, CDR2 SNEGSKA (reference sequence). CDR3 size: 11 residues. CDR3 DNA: TGCAGTGCTAAGTTGGGCACTGAAGCTTTCTTT. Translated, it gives CSAKLGTEAFF.

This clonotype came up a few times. CDR3 nucleotides: TGTGCCAGCAGTGTTGGGGCAGGGGGAAGGTACGAGCAGTACTTC. Protein: CASSVGAGGRYEQYF. The chain combines TRBV7-9 with TRBJ2-7, with 7 positions matching TRBD1. The CDR3 contains 15 residues. The V gene end was trimmed by 6 bases and the J gene end by 4 bases; junction bases not matched to a gene: 12. Germline loops: CDR1 SEHNR, CDR2 FQNEAQ (reference sequence).

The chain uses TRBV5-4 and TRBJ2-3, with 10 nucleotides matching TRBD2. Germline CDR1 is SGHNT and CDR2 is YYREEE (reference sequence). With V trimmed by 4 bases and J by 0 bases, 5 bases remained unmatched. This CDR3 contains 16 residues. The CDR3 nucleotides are TGTGCCAGCAGCCCACTAGCGGGATTTAGCACAGATACGCAGTATTTT. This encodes CASSPLAGFSTDTQYF.

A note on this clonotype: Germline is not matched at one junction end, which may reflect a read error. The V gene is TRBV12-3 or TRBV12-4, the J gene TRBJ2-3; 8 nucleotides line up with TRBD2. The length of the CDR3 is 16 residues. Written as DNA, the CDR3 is TGTGCCATCAGTTTTAGCGGGGCTAGTACCACAGATACGCAGTATTTT. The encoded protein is CAISFSGASTTDTQYF.

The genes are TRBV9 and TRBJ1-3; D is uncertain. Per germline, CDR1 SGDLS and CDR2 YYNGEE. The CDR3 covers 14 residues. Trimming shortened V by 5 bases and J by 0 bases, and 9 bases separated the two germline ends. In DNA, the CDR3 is TGTGCCAGCAGGGGATACAGCTCTGGAAACACCATATATTTT. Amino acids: CASRGYSSGNTIYF.

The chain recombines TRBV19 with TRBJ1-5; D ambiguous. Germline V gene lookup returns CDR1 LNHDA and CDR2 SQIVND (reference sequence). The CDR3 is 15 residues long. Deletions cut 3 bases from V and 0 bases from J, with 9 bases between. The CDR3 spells CASSIGQVSNQPQHF. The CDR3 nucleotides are TGTGCCAGTAGTATCGGCCAGGTTAGCAATCAGCCCCAGCATTTT. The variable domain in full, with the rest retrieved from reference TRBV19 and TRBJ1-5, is DGGITQSPKYLFRKEGQNVTLSCEQNLNHDAMYWYRQDPGQGLRLIYYSQIVNDFQKGDIAEGYSVSREKKESFPLTVTSAQKNPTAFYLCASSIGQVSNQPQHFGDGTRLSIL.

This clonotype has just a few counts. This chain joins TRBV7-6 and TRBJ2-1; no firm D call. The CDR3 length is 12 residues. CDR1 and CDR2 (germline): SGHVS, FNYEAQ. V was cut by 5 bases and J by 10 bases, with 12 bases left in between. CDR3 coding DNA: TGTGCCAGCAGCGTTAACTTGAGAGAGCAGTTCTTC. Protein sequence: CASSVNLREQFF.

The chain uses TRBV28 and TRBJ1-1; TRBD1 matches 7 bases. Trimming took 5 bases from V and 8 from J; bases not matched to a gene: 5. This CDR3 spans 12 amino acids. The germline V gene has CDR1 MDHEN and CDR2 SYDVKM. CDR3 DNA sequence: TGTGCCAGCAGTGCCGGGACAGTAGAAGCTTTCTTT. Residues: CASSAGTVEAFF.

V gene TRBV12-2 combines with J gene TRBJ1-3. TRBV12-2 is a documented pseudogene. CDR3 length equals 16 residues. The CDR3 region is CASRLCATMGGNTIYF. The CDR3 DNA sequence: TGTGCAAGTCGCTTGTGCGCGACCATGGGGGGAAACACCATATATTTT.

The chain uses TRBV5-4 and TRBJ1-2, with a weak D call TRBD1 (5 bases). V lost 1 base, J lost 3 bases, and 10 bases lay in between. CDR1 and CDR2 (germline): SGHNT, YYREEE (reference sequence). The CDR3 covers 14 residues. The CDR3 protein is CASSLLWGHYGYTF. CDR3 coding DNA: TGTGCCAGCAGCTTGCTTTGGGGACACTATGGCTACACCTTC.